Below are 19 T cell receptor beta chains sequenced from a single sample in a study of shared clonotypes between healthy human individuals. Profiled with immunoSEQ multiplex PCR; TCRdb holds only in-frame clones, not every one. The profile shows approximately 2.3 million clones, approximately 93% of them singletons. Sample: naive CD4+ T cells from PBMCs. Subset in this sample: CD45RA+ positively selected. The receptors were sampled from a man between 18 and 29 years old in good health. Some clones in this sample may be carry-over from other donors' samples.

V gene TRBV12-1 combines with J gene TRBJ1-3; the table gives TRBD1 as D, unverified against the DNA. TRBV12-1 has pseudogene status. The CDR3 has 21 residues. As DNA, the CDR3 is TGTGCCAGCAGCTACACTACACTAAGGCGCCATGACAGTAGCTCTGGAAACACCATATATTTT. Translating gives CASSYTTLRRHDSSSGNTIYF.

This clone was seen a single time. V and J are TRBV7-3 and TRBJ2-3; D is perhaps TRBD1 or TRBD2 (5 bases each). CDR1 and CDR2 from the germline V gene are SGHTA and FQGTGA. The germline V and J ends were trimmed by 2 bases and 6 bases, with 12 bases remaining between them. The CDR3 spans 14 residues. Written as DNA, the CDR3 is TGTGCCAGCAGCTTACGCATGGGGGTGGATACGCAGTATTTT. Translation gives CASSLRMGVDTQYF.

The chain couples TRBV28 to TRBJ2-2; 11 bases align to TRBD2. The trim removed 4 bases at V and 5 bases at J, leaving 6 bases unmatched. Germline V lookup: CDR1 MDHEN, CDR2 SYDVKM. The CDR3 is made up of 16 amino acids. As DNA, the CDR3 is TGTGCCAGCAGTTCCTGGGGACTAGCGGAGACCGGGGAGCTGTTTTTT. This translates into CASSSWGLAETGELFF.

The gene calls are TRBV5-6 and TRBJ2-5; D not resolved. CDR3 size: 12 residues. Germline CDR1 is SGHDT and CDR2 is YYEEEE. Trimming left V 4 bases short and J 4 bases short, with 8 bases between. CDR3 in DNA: TGTGCCAGCAGCCCAGCTTCAGAGACCCAGTACTTC. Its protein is CASSPASETQYF.

The CDR3 here is CASSIGRGQASSYEQYF. CDR3 sequence (DNA): TGTGCCAGTAGTATAGGCCGAGGGCAAGCAAGCTCCTACGAGCAGTACTTC. V gene TRBV19 combines with J gene TRBJ2-7, with D possibly matching TRBD2 (5 bases). Germline V gene sequence: CDR1 LNHDA, CDR2 SQIVND (reference sequence). The ends were cut back, 1 base at V and 0 bases at J, with 16 bases in the middle. This CDR3 is built from 17 residues.

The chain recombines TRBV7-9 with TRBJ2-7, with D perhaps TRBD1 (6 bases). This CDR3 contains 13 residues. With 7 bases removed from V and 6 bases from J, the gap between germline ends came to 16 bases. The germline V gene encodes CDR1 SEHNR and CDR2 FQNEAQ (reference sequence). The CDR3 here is CASIREGVGEQYF. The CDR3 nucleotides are TGTGCCAGCATCCGAGAGGGGGTGGGCGAGCAGTACTTC.

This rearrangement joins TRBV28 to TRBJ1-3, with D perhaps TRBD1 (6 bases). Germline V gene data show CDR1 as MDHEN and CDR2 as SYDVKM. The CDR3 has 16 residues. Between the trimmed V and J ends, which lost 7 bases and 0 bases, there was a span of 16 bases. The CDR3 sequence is CASKRYRAGSGNTIYF. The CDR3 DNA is TGTGCCAGCAAAAGGTACAGGGCGGGCTCTGGAAACACCATATATTTT.

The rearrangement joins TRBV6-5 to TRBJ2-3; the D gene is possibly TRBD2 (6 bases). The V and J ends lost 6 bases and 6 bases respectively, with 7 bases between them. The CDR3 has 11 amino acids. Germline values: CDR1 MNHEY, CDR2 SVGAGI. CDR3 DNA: TGTGCCAGCAGGGCGGGGGATACGCAGTATTTT. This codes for CASRAGDTQYF.

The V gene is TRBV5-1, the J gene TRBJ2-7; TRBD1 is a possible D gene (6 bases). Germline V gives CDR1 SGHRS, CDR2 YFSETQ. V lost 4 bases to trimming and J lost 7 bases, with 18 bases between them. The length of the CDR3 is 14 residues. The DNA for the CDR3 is TGCGCCAGCAGCGGACCAGAGGGGGATAGGGAGCAGTACTTC. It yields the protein CASSGPEGDREQYF.

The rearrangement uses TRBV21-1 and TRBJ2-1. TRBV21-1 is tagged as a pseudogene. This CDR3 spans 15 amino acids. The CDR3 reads CASSQPGPTYNEQFF. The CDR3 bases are TGTGCCAGCAGCCAACCGGGACCAACCTACAATGAGCAGTTCTTC.

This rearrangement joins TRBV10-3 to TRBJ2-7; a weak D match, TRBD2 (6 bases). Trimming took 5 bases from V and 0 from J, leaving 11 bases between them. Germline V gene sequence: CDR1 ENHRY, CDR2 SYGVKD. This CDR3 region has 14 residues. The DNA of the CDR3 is TGTGCCATCAGTTTGGTTAGCGGCTCCTACGAGCAGTACTTC. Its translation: CAISLVSGSYEQYF.

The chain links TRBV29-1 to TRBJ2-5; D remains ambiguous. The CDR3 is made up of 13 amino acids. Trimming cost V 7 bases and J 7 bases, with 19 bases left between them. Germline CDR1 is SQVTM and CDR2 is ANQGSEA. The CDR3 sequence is CSAQTTVKGTQYF. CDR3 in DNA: TGCAGCGCCCAAACGACTGTGAAAGGGACCCAGTACTTC. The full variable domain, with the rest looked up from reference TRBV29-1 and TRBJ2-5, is SAVISQKPSRDICQRGTSLTIQCQVDSQVTMMFWYRQQPGQSLTLIATANQGSEATYESGFVIDKFPISRPNLTFSTLTVSNMSPEDSSIYLCSAQTTVKGTQYFGPGTRLLVL.

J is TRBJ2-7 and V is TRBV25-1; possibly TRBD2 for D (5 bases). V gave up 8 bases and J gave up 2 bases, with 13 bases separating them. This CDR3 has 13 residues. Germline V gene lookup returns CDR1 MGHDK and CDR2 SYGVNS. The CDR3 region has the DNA TGTGCCAGCCTCAAGGGAGCCACCTACGAGCAGTACTTC. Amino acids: CASLKGATYEQYF.

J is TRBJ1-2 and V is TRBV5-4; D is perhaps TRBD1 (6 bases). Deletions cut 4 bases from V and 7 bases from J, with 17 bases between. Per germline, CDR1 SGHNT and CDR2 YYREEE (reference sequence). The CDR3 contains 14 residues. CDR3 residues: CASSANRVAGGYTF. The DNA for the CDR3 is TGTGCCAGCAGCGCAAACAGGGTAGCAGGTGGCTACACCTTC. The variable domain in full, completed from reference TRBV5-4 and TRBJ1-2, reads ETGVTQSPTHLIKTRGQQVTLRCSSQSGHNTVSWYQQALGQGPQFIFQYYREEENGRGNFPPRFSGLQFPNYSSELNVNALELDDSALYLCASSANRVAGGYTFGSGTRLTVV.

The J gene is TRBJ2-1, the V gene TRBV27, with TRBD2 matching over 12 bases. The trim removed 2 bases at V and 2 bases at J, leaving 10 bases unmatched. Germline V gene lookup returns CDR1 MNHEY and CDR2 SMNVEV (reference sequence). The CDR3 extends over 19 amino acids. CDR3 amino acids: CASSLVGLRTSGTYNEQFF. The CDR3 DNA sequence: TGTGCCAGCAGTTTAGTAGGACTCCGGACTAGCGGGACCTACAATGAGCAGTTCTTC.

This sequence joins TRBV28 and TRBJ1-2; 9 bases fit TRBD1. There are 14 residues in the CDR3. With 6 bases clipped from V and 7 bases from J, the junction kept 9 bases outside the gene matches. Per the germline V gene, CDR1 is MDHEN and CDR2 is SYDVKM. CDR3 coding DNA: TGTGCCAGCAGCCCTCAACAGGGGGCGCGTGGCTACACCTTC. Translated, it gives CASSPQQGARGYTF.

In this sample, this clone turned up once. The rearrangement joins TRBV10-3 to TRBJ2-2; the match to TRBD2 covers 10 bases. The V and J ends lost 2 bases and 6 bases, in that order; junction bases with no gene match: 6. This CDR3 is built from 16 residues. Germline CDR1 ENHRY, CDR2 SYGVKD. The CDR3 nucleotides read TGTGCCATCAGTGAGGCAGCGGGAGGGCGACCCGGGGAGCTGTTTTTT. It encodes CAISEAAGGRPGELFF.

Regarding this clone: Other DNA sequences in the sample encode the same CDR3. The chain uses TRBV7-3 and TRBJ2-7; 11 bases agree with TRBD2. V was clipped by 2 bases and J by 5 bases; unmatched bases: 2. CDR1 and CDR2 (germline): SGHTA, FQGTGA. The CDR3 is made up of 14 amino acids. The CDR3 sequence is CASSLGTSGDEQYF. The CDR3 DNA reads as TGTGCCAGCAGCTTAGGGACTAGCGGCGACGAGCAGTACTTC.

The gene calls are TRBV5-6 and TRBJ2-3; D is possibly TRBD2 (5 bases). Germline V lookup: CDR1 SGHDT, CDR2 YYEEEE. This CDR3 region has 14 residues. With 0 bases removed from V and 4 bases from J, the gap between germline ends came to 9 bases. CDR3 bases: TGTGCCAGCAGCTTGGACGCGGGCGCAGATACGCAGTATTTT. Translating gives CASSLDAGADTQYF.